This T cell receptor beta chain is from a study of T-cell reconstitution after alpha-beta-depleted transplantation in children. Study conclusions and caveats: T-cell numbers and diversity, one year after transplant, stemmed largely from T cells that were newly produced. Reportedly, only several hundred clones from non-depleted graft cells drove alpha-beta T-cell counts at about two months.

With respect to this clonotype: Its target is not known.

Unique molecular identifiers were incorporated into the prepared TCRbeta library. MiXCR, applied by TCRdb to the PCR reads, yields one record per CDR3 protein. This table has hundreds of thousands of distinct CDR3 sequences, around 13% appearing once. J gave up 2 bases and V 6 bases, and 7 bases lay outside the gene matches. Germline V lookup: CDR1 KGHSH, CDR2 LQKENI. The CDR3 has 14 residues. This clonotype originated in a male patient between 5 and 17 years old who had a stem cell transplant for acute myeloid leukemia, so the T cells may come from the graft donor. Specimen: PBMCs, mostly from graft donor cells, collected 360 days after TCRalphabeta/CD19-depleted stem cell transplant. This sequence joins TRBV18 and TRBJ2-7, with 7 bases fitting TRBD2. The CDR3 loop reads CASSALAAPYEQYF. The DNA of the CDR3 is TGTGCCAGCTCCGCCCTAGCGGCGCCCTACGAGCAGTACTTC.